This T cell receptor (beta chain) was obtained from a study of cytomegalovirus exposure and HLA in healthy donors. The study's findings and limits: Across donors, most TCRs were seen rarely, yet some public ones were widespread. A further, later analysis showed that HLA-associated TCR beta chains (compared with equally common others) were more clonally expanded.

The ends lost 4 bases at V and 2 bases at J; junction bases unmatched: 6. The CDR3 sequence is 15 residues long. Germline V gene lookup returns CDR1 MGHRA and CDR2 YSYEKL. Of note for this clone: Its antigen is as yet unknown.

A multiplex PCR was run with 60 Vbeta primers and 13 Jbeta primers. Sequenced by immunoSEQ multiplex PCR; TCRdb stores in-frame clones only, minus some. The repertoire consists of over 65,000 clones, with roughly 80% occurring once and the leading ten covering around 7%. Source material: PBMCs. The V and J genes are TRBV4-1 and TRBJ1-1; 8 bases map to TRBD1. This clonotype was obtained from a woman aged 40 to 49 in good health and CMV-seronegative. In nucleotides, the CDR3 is TGCGCCAGCAGCCGCCCGGGACAGGCAAACACTGAAGCTTTCTTT. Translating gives CASSRPGQANTEAFF.